One sample yielded the 10 T cell receptor gamma chains listed below, sequenced in a study of human gamma delta and Vdelta1 T cells (dated by TCRdb to 2017 to 2018). The library was made by PCR. Data came from an Illumina MiSeq. TCRdb reprocessed the public reads with the caller CATT; rows with the same DNA were merged afterwards. This sample gives about 220 gamma-chain clones in total; 9.5% to 14% of them show up just once. The leading ten clones occupy around 27% of the sample. Sequencing was performed on Vdelta1 gamma-delta T cells from blood. Taken with the paper, the label for cell subset or site translates to: Vd1+ T cells from peripheral blood. The origin of the receptors is a human donor in good health.

This clone is categorized as large. The chain uses TRGV3 and TRGJP1. Germline values: CDR1 VTNTFY, CDR2 YDVSTARD (reference sequence). J was trimmed by 4 bases and V by 6 bases; bases with no gene match: 17. The CDR3 has 17 residues. The DNA for the CDR3 is TGTGCCACCTGGCAGTTGGTTCGGCAACACACTGGTTGGTTCAAGATATTT. Translating gives CATWQLVRQHTGWFKIF.

By sample fraction, this clone is large. The chain links TRGV4 to TRGJ1 or TRGJ2. The CDR3 is 13 amino acids. CDR1 and CDR2 (germline): EGSTGY, YDSYTSSV. V dropped 3 bases and J dropped 5; count of bases not matched to a gene: 7. CDR3 loop: CATWDLLHYKKLF. The CDR3 DNA reads as TGTGCCACCTGGGATTTGCTGCATTATAAGAAACTCTTT.

This chain connects TRGV3 to TRGJP. Per the germline V gene, CDR1 is VTNTFY and CDR2 is YDVSTARD (reference sequence). CDR3 size: 17 residues. V shed 0 bases, J shed 5 bases, and the junction held 4 bases outside the gene matches. The CDR3 spells CATWDRHKELGKKIKVF. In nucleotides, the CDR3 is TGTGCCACCTGGGACAGGCACAAAGAGTTGGGCAAAAAAATCAAGGTATTT.

This clone is judged large. Distinct nucleotide sequences in the sample also encode this CDR3. The chain employs TRGV3 and TRGJP1. CDR1 is VTNTFY and CDR2 is YDVSTARD in the germline V gene (reference sequence). The junction had 21 bases not matched to a gene; V was cut back by 0 bases and J by 8 bases. The CDR3 is made up of 19 amino acids. The CDR3 DNA follows: TGTGCCACCTGGGACAGGCGGTCGGAAGAGGGTGGGATCGGTTGGTTCAAGATATTT. Protein: CATWDRRSEEGGIGWFKIF.

This clone is large within its sample. The V call is TRGV3, the J call TRGJ1 or TRGJ2. Germline V gene data show CDR1 as VTNTFY and CDR2 as YDVSTARD (reference sequence). The CDR3 has 14 amino acids. V trimming: 0 bases; J trimming: 1 base; junction bases outside the gene matches: 3. The CDR3 is CATWDRRNYYKKLF. Here the CDR3 DNA reads TGTGCCACCTGGGACAGGCGTAATTATTATAAGAAACTCTTT.

This clone has only a few counts. The rearrangement links TRGV8 to TRGJ1 or TRGJ2. Unmatched junction bases numbered 8, after V lost 5 bases and J lost 4 bases. Germline-derived CDR1 and CDR2 are VENAVY and YDSYNSRV. The CDR3 contains 13 residues. CDR3 sequence: CATWVPTYYKKLF. CDR3 sequence (DNA): TGTGCCACCTGGGTGCCCACCTATTATAAGAAACTCTTT.

This clone is labeled as hyperexpanded (1% or more). The V call is TRGV8, the J call TRGJ1 or TRGJ2. Germline V gives CDR1 VENAVY, CDR2 YDSYNSRV. The CDR3 is 13 residues long. With 3 bases clipped from V and 4 bases from J, the junction kept 6 bases outside the gene matches. CDR3 bases: TGTGCCACCTGGGATGGAAGGTATTATAAGAAACTCTTT. Its translation: CATWDGRYYKKLF.

This clone is classed as large. This chain connects TRGV8 to TRGJ1 or TRGJ2. The length of the CDR3 is 11 residues. With V trimmed by 2 bases and J by 8 bases, 3 bases remained unmatched. CDR1 and CDR2 (germline): VENAVY, YDSYNSRV. The CDR3 spells CATWDKNKKLF. The CDR3 DNA follows: TGTGCCACCTGGGATAAAAATAAGAAACTCTTT.

This clone is labeled as large (0.1 to 1%). The chain carries TRGV4 and TRGJP2. The CDR3 is 17 residues long. Germline V gene data show CDR1 as EGSTGY and CDR2 as YDSYTSSV. The trim removed 6 bases at V and 2 bases at J, leaving 15 bases unmatched. CDR3 region: CATWNRCEGSSDWIKTF. As DNA, the CDR3 is TGTGCCACCTGGAACCGTTGCGAGGGGAGTAGTGATTGGATCAAGACGTTT.

By sample share, this clone is hyperexpanded. V is TRGV9 and J is TRGJ1 or TRGJ2. The CDR3 contains 11 residues. Germline CDR1 is GITISATS and CDR2 is ISYDGTV (reference sequence). J lost 7 bases, V lost 2 bases, and 2 bases had no gene match. DNA of the CDR3: TGTGCCTTGTGGGAGGAATATAAGAAACTCTTT. As protein: CALWEEYKKLF.